Sequencing of this TCR beta chain was carried out in a study of CD8+ T cells in alopecia areata. Sequencing relied on a cDNA template that was reverse transcribed from extracted RNA. The assay was immunoSEQ multiplex PCR, and TCRdb's table has in-frame clones only and misses some. The profile shows approximately 120,000 clones, 47% of them singletons. Researchers gathered lesional scalp punch biopsies and peripheral blood from patients with alopecia areata. With 4 bases removed from V and 10 bases from J, the gap between germline ends came to 14 bases. The CDR3 is made up of 13 amino acids. Germline V gene data show CDR1 as SGHAT and CDR2 as FQNNGV.

The chain has TRBV11-2 and TRBJ2-1, with D perhaps given as TRBD1 or TRBD2 (5 bases each). The TCR comes from a human donor with alopecia areata. The sample taken for sequencing was NKG2D-low CD8+ T cells sorted from blood. The CDR3 reads CASSSLGTREQFF. The CDR3 nucleotides are TGTGCCAGCAGCTCCCTGGGGACGAGGGAGCAGTTCTTC.